A selection of T cell receptor beta chains follows, all from one sample in a study of T cell responses to AZD1222 COVID-19 vaccine. Sequenced by immunoSEQ multiplex PCR; TCRdb stores in-frame clones only, minus some. The sample contains roughly 190,000 clones, over 90% of which appear only once. The source was peripheral blood, collected on day 0 of AZD1222 vaccination. The receptors here all came from an adult in good health. Both conserved end residues are part of each CDR3. Each record gives: J gene, clone size, D gene, CDR3 length, V gene, CDR3 protein, CDR3 DNA. D genes are given only for firm matches. Size is omitted from some rows. Given values are once, few, many or a class for expanded clones.

TRBJ2-7 NA NA 14 TRBV6-1 CASSEAWGPYEQYF TGTGCCAGCAGTGAAGCGTGGGGTCCCTACGAGCAGTACTTC
TRBJ2-7 NA NA 13 TRBV19 CASSIRPTYEQYF TGTGCCAGTAGTATCCGGCCCACCTACGAGCAGTACTTC
TRBJ2-3 NA NA 14 TRBV5-6 CASSLQASTDTQYF TGTGCCAGCAGCTTACAGGCCAGCACAGATACGCAGTATTTT
TRBJ1-1 NA TRBD1 13 TRBV30 CAWSSTGGTEAFF TGTGCCTGGAGTTCGACAGGGGGAACTGAAGCTTTCTTT
TRBJ1-2 few NA 14 TRBV15 CATSPGRGIIVYTF TGTGCCACTTCCCCCGGCAGGGGTATAATCGTCTACACCTTC
TRBJ1-5 NA NA 13 TRBV19 CASSIRVNQPQHF TGTGCCAGTAGTATTAGAGTCAATCAGCCCCAGCATTTT
TRBJ1-4 NA NA 19 TRBV18 CASSPNSAQSVATNEKLFF TGTGCCAGCTCACCGAATTCGGCCCAATCGGTCGCAACTAATGAAAAACTGTTTTTT
TRBJ2-3 NA NA 12 TRBV7-9 CASSSVTDTQYF TGTGCCAGCAGCTCAGTGACAGATACGCAGTATTTT
TRBJ2-1 NA TRBD2 16 TRBV12-5 CASGLLLAGGRGEQFF TGTGCTAGTGGTTTGCTACTAGCGGGGGGGCGAGGTGAGCAGTTCTTC
TRBJ2-7 NA NA 15 TRBV10-3 CAISESQAHTYEQYF TGTGCCATCAGTGAGTCTCAGGCGCACACCTACGAGCAGTACTTC
TRBJ2-2 NA NA 15 TRBV7-8 CASSLRQGRVGELFF TGTGCCAGCAGCTTAAGGCAGGGAAGAGTGGGGGAGCTGTTTTTT
TRBJ2-7 NA NA 15 TRBV19 CASPQRTGVSYEQYF TGTGCCAGCCCCCAACGTACAGGCGTCTCCTACGAGCAGTACTTC
TRBJ1-5 NA NA 14 TRBV18 CASTRWGTDQPQHF TGTGCCAGCACAAGGTGGGGAACGGATCAGCCCCAGCATTTT
TRBJ1-1 NA NA 12 TRBV3-1/TRBV3-2 CASSRWNTEAFF TGTGCCAGCAGCCGCTGGAACACTGAAGCTTTCTTT